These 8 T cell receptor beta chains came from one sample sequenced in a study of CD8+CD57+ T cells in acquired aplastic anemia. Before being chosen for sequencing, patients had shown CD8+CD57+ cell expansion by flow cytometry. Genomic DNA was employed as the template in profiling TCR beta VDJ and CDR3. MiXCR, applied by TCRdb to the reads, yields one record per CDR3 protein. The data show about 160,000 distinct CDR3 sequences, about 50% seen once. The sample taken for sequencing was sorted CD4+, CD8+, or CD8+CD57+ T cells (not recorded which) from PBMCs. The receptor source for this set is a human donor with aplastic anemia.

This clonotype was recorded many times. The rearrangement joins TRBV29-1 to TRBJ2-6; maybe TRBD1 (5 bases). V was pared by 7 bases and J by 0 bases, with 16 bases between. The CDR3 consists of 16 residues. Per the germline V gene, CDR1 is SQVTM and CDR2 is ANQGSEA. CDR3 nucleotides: TGCAGCGCCGCAGGGTGGTCCCTCTCTGGGGCCAACGTCCTGACTTTC. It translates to CSAAGWSLSGANVLTF.

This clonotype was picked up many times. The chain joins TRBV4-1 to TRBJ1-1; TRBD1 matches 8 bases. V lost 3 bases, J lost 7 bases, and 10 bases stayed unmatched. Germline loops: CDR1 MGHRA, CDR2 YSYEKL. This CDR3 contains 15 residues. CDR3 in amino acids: CASSHRDPGGSEAFF. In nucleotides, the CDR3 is TGCGCCAGCAGCCACAGAGACCCAGGGGGCAGTGAAGCTTTCTTT.

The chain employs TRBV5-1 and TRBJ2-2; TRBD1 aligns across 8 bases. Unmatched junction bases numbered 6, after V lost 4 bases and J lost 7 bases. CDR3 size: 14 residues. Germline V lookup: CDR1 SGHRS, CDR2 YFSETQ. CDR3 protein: CASSKDRENGELFF. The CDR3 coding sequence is TGCGCCAGCAGCAAGGACAGGGAGAACGGGGAGCTGTTTTTT.

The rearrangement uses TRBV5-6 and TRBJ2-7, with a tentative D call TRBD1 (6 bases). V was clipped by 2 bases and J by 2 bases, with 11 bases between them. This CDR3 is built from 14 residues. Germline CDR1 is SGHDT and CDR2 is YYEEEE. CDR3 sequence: CASSLQGTPYEQYF. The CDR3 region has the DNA TGTGCCAGCAGCTTACAGGGCACCCCCTACGAGCAGTACTTC.

CDR3 nucleotide sequence: TGTGCCAGTAGCCGTGATTCGGACACTGAAGCTTTCTTT. As protein: CASSRDSDTEAFF. This chain joins TRBV19 and TRBJ1-1; D is uncertain. CDR3 size: 13 residues. CDR1 and CDR2 from the germline V gene are LNHDA and SQIVND (reference sequence). V was clipped by 6 bases and J by 3 bases, with 11 bases between them.

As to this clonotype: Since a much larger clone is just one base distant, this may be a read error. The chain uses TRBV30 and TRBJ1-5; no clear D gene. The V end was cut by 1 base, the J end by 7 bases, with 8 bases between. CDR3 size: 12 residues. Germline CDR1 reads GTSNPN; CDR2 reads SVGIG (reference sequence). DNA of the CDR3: TGTGCCTGGAGTGCTGGGTACCAGCCCCAGCATTTT. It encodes CAWSAGYQPQHF.

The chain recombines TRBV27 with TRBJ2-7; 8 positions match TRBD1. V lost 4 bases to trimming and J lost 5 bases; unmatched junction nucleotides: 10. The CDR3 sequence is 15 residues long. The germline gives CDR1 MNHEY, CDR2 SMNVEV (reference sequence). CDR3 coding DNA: TGTGCCAGCAGTTCCAGGGGGCCGTGGGCCGACGAGCAGTACTTC. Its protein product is CASSSRGPWADEQYF.

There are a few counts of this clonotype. CDR3 loop: CSAREGTTKHF. CDR3 bases: TGCAGTGCTAGAGAGGGGACAACGAAGCATTTT. This chain connects TRBV20-1 to TRBJ1-5, with a weak D call TRBD1 (6 bases). V was pared by 0 bases and J by 14 bases, with 11 bases between. In germline, CDR1 is DFQATT, CDR2 SNEGSKA (reference sequence). CDR3 length equals 11 residues.